What follows are 17 T cell receptor beta chains derived from one specimen sequenced in a study of blood T cell repertoires in COVID-19. TCRdb's copy holds only in-frame clones and misses some; the assay was immunoSEQ multiplex PCR. The table lists under 300,000 clones, about nine tenths of them singletons. Sequences were obtained from PBMCs or T cells enriched from blood (not recorded which). The receptors come from a young woman with acute COVID-19.

The chain uses TRBV28 and TRBJ2-5, with D tentatively TRBD1 (5 bases). V lost 3 bases, J lost 3 bases, and 5 bases lay in between. CDR3 length: 12 amino acids. Per germline, CDR1 MDHEN and CDR2 SYDVKM. The CDR3 coding sequence is TGTGCCAGCAGTTTGACAGAAGAGACCCAGTACTTC. Protein: CASSLTEETQYF.

The V call is TRBV6-4, the J call TRBJ1-6, with no clear D. This CDR3 comprises 13 residues. Germline V CDR1 and CDR2: MRHNA, SNTAGT. Trimming pared 3 bases from V and 13 bases from J, leaving 13 bases between. The CDR3 spells CASSEVLGLPLHF. The DNA for the CDR3 is TGTGCCAGCAGTGAAGTCCTAGGCCTTCCCCTCCACTTT.

CDR3 in amino acids: CASSLGPNSPLHF. The DNA for the CDR3 is TGTGCCAGCAGCTTGGGGCCAAATTCACCCCTCCACTTT. The chain combines TRBV5-8 with TRBJ1-6; D uncertain. The CDR3 runs 13 residues. Germline V gives CDR1 SGHTS, CDR2 YDEGEE. V was trimmed by 0 bases and J by 7 bases, leaving 5 bases between them.

The gene calls are TRBV6-5 and TRBJ2-7; TRBD2 aligns across 8 bases. Germline V gene lookup returns CDR1 MNHEY and CDR2 SVGAGI. Unmatched junction bases numbered 6, after V lost 2 bases and J lost 0 bases. This CDR3 has 16 amino acids. CDR3 amino acids: CASSYGGLAGSYEQYF. The CDR3 DNA sequence: TGTGCCAGCAGTTACGGAGGGCTAGCGGGCTCCTACGAGCAGTACTTC.

This chain uses TRBV6-1 with TRBJ1-5, with TRBD1 as a possible D gene (6 bases). This CDR3 is built from 14 residues. Trimming cost V 3 bases and J 6 bases, with 12 bases left between them. Germline lookup yields CDR1 MNHNS and CDR2 SASEGT. The CDR3 DNA is TGTGCCAGCAGTGACAGGGGTGCTGGTCAGCCCCAGCATTTT. This codes for CASSDRGAGQPQHF.

The rearrangement uses TRBV4-2 and TRBJ1-6; D uncertain. The CDR3 consists of 17 residues. The V gene lost 4 bases and the J gene lost 8 bases, with 21 bases spanning the gap. CDR1 LGHNA and CDR2 YNFKEQ come from the germline V gene. In DNA form, the CDR3 reads TGTGCCAGCAGCCCTATACACCAGGTGGGTCAGGATTCACCCCTCCACTTT. It yields the protein CASSPIHQVGQDSPLHF.

The chain employs TRBV30 and TRBJ1-2; possibly TRBD1 for D (5 bases). Per the germline V gene, CDR1 is GTSNPN and CDR2 is SVGIG (reference sequence). Trimming took off 3 bases at V and 6 bases at J, with 17 bases between the two ends. The CDR3 spans 14 residues. The CDR3 is CAWRGPNGANGYTF. The CDR3 DNA reads TGTGCCTGGAGAGGACCAAATGGGGCTAATGGCTACACCTTC.

V is TRBV29-1 and J is TRBJ2-1; perhaps TRBD2 as D (6 bases). The CDR3 length is 13 residues. V shed 4 bases and J shed 8 bases, with 15 bases lying between them. The germline V gene has CDR1 SQVTM and CDR2 ANQGSEA. CDR3 in amino acids: CSVGRRRVDEQFF. In DNA form, the CDR3 reads TGCAGCGTTGGAAGGCGGAGGGTCGATGAGCAGTTCTTC.

CDR3: CASSLYRGMGDTEAFF. CDR3 nucleotides: TGTGCCAGCAGCTTATACAGGGGGATGGGGGACACTGAAGCTTTCTTT. The chain couples TRBV7-2 to TRBJ1-1; 8 nucleotides align to TRBD1. The CDR3 has 16 residues. J was trimmed by 3 bases and V by 2 bases; bases with no gene match: 8. Germline V gives CDR1 SGHTA, CDR2 FQGNSA.

V and J are TRBV25-1 and TRBJ2-1, with 7 bases matching TRBD2. The CDR3 runs to 15 residues. Germline assignment: CDR1 MGHDK and CDR2 SYGVNS. V was clipped by 4 bases and J by 4 bases; unmatched bases: 7. CDR3 region: CASSGSSGYYNEQFF. In nucleotides, the CDR3 is TGTGCCAGCAGTGGGTCTAGCGGATATTACAATGAGCAGTTCTTC. The full variable domain, in which reference TRBV25-1 and TRBJ2-1 provide the parts outside the CDR3, is EADIYQTPRYLVIGTGKKITLECSQTMGHDKMYWYQQDPGMELHLIHYSYGVNSTEKGDLSSESTVSRIRTEHFPLTLESARPSHTSQYLCASSGSSGYYNEQFFGPGTRLTVL.

J is TRBJ2-1 and V is TRBV2, with TRBD1 matching over 11 bases. The CDR3 totals 16 residues. The V and J ends lost 1 base and 2 bases, in that order; junction bases with no gene match: 1. The germline CDR1 and CDR2 sequences are SNHLY and FYNNEI. CDR3 protein: CASSEEDRGPYNEQFF. The CDR3 region has the DNA TGTGCCAGCAGTGAAGAGGACAGGGGGCCCTACAATGAGCAGTTCTTC.

The V gene is TRBV2, the J gene TRBJ1-2; TRBD1 might be the D (5 bases). V was cut by 5 bases and J by 4 bases, with 8 bases left in between. This CDR3 spans 12 amino acids. CDR1 is SNHLY and CDR2 is FYNNEI in the germline V gene. The CDR3 nucleotides read TGTGCCAGCAGTCAGGGTGGCTATGGCTACACCTTC. It codes for CASSQGGYGYTF.

The gene calls are TRBV6-2 or TRBV6-3 and TRBJ2-5; 12 positions match TRBD2. Per germline, CDR1 MNHEY and CDR2 SVGEGT. J was trimmed by 0 bases and V by 6 bases; bases with no gene match: 5. The CDR3 is made up of 16 amino acids. The chain's CDR3 is CASSPTSGRYQETQYF. The CDR3 nucleotides are TGTGCCAGCAGCCCTACTAGCGGGAGGTACCAAGAGACCCAGTACTTC.

This chain joins TRBV4-1 and TRBJ1-5; no clear D. Germline assignment: CDR1 MGHRA and CDR2 YSYEKL. V lost 4 bases and J lost 4, with 8 bases in between. This CDR3 is 13 amino acids long. CDR3 amino acids: CASSPRRNQPQHF. The CDR3 nucleotides are TGCGCCAGCAGCCCCCGGCGGAATCAGCCCCAGCATTTT.

CDR3 sequence (DNA): TGTGCCAGCAGCTTTGGTAGTGCGGAGACCCAGTACTTC. Its translation is CASSFGSAETQYF. The chain uses TRBV5-4 and TRBJ2-5; no clear D gene. CDR3 size: 13 residues. Deletions cut 2 bases from V and 5 bases from J, with 10 bases between. Germline-derived CDR1 and CDR2 are SGHNT and YYREEE (reference sequence). Full variable domain (remainder filled in from reference TRBV5-4 and TRBJ2-5): ETGVTQSPTHLIKTRGQQVTLRCSSQSGHNTVSWYQQALGQGPQFIFQYYREEENGRGNFPPRFSGLQFPNYSSELNVNALELDDSALYLCASSFGSAETQYFGPGTRLLVL.

As concerns this clone: One end of the junction varies from germline; a read error may be responsible. J is TRBJ1-1 and V is TRBV7-9; D not certain. This CDR3 spans 13 amino acids. Germline CDR1 is SEHNR and CDR2 is FQNEAQ (reference sequence). The CDR3 DNA reads TGTGCCAGCACCTTAGTTACGGTCACTGAAGCTTTCTTT. Amino acids: CASTLVTVTEAFF.

This chain connects TRBV7-9 to TRBJ1-6; 8 nucleotides line up with TRBD1. Germline-derived CDR1 and CDR2 are SEHNR and FQNEAQ (reference sequence). The V and J ends lost 4 bases and 3 bases, in that order; junction bases with no gene match: 5. The CDR3 covers 16 residues. CDR3 region: CASSYGQGNYNSPLHF. The DNA for the CDR3 is TGTGCCAGCAGCTACGGACAGGGCAACTATAATTCACCCCTCCACTTT.